The 32 T cell receptor beta chains in this list originate from one sample, sequenced in a study of blood T cell repertoires in COVID-19. Profiling relied on immunoSEQ multiplex PCR, and the TCRdb table lists in-frame clones only, not all of them. The data contain more than 150,000 clones, around 87% of them singletons. Material for sequencing was peripheral blood. These receptors all come from a man aged 35 to 55 with active or convalescent COVID-19.

V usage is TRBV5-4 and J usage is TRBJ2-1; D is possibly TRBD1 (5 bases). Germline assignment: CDR1 SGHNT and CDR2 YYREEE (reference sequence). Trimming shortened V by 0 bases and J by 5 bases, and 9 bases separated the two germline ends. The CDR3 is made up of 14 amino acids. This CDR3 is CASSLDRWNNEQFF. As DNA, the CDR3 is TGTGCCAGCAGCTTGGACAGGTGGAACAATGAGCAGTTCTTC.

The chain is built from TRBV30 and TRBJ1-1; D remains ambiguous. Germline values: CDR1 GTSNPN, CDR2 SVGIG (reference sequence). With 4 bases removed from V and 1 base from J, the gap between germline ends came to 13 bases. This CDR3 has 14 residues. CDR3 bases: TGTGCCTGGAACCGCGTGAGCCCGAACACTGAAGCTTTCTTT. It yields the protein CAWNRVSPNTEAFF.

This chain uses TRBV4-2 with TRBJ2-7; D possibly corresponds to TRBD2 (6 bases). The CDR3 is 15 amino acids. Germline V gene lookup returns CDR1 LGHNA and CDR2 YNFKEQ. Trimming pared 2 bases from V and 5 bases from J, leaving 16 bases between. The CDR3 spells CASSQSLGGYDEQYF. DNA of the CDR3: TGTGCCAGCAGCCAAAGTTTGGGGGGATACGACGAGCAGTACTTC.

The chain is built from TRBV30 and TRBJ1-5; TRBD1 is a possible D gene (6 bases). The CDR3 sequence is 13 residues long. V lost 7 bases and J lost 0, with 10 bases in between. Germline-derived CDR1 and CDR2 are GTSNPN and SVGIG (reference sequence). The CDR3 loop is CASSQGSNQPQHF. The DNA for the CDR3 is TGTGCCTCATCACAGGGTAGCAATCAGCCCCAGCATTTT.

This clone occurred once. This chain links TRBV7-9 with TRBJ1-2; TRBD1 aligns across 9 bases. Germline V gene sequence: CDR1 SEHNR, CDR2 FQNEAQ (reference sequence). With 1 base clipped from V and 2 bases from J, the junction kept 2 bases outside the gene matches. The CDR3 runs 15 residues. DNA for the CDR3: TGTGCCAGCAGCTTAGACAGGGGGCGCAACTATGGCTACACCTTC. It translates to CASSLDRGRNYGYTF. Filled out from reference TRBV7-9 and TRBJ1-2, the complete variable domain reads DTGVSQNPRHKITKRGQNVTFRCDPISEHNRLYWYRQTLGQGPEFLTYFQNEAQLEKSRLLSDRFSAERPKGSFSTLEIQRTEQGDSAMYLCASSLDRGRNYGYTFGSGTRLTVV.

The chain carries TRBV4-1 and TRBJ2-1; D is possibly TRBD1 (6 bases). Per the germline V gene, CDR1 is MGHRA and CDR2 is YSYEKL. CDR3 length: 15 amino acids. V was clipped by 5 bases and J by 4 bases, with 15 bases between them. CDR3 residues: CASSFRDIGYNEQFF. CDR3 DNA: TGCGCCAGCAGCTTCCGGGACATTGGGTACAATGAGCAGTTCTTC.

This rearrangement joins TRBV28 to TRBJ1-3; D call uncertain. This CDR3 has 14 amino acids. V lost 7 bases and J lost 1, with 11 bases in between. Germline V CDR1 and CDR2: MDHEN, SYDVKM. The CDR3 sequence: CASNYEGSGNTIYF. The CDR3 DNA is TGTGCCAGCAACTATGAGGGTTCTGGAAACACCATATATTTT.

The gene calls are TRBV5-8 and TRBJ1-6, with unresolved D. CDR1 and CDR2 from the germline V gene are SGHTS and YDEGEE. Between the trimmed V and J ends, which lost 0 bases and 12 bases, there was a span of 4 bases. CDR3 length: 11 amino acids. DNA of the CDR3: TGTGCCAGCAGCTTGGCAGAACCCCTCCACTTT. Translating it yields CASSLAEPLHF.

This clone was seen repeatedly, ten times or more. This same CDR3 is encoded by further DNA sequences in the sample. The chain employs TRBV7-2 and TRBJ1-5; D perhaps matches TRBD1 (6 bases). The germline V gene encodes CDR1 SGHTA and CDR2 FQGNSA. CDR3 length: 14 amino acids. Trimming cost V 5 bases and J 3 bases, with 11 bases left between them. As DNA, the CDR3 is TGTGCCAGCAGCCAGACAGGACTCAATCAGCCCCAGCATTTT. It specifies CASSQTGLNQPQHF.

This rearrangement joins TRBV9 to TRBJ1-1, with a weak D call TRBD1 (5 bases). Germline CDR1 SGDLS, CDR2 YYNGEE. The V gene lost 3 bases and the J gene lost 6 bases, with 12 bases spanning the gap. The CDR3 has 13 amino acids. The CDR3 nucleotides read TGTGCCAGCAGCGCCCGGACATCACCTGAAGCTTTCTTT. Its translation is CASSARTSPEAFF.

The chain employs TRBV5-1 and TRBJ1-1; D unresolved. The V gene's germline CDR1 is SGHRS and CDR2 YFSETQ. The CDR3 sequence is 16 residues long. V lost 5 bases, J lost 4 bases, and 21 bases lay in between. CDR3 loop: CASSRVEGSGGTEAFF. CDR3 in DNA: TGCGCCAGCAGTCGGGTGGAGGGTTCAGGAGGCACTGAAGCTTTCTTT.

V usage is TRBV13 and J usage is TRBJ2-1, with unresolved D. The germline gives CDR1 PRHDT, CDR2 FYEKMQ (reference sequence). The V end was cut by 2 bases, the J end by 9 bases, with 11 bases between. The CDR3 is 13 amino acids. In DNA, the CDR3 is TGTGCCAGCAGCTTAAATCAGGTGGGTGAGCAGTTCTTC. It is translated as CASSLNQVGEQFF.

V is TRBV21-1 and J is TRBJ1-5; the D call of TRBD1 is as the table states it, not checked on the DNA. TRBV21-1 is deemed a pseudogene. The CDR3 extends over 16 amino acids. DNA for the CDR3: TGTGCCAGCAGCGAAGGGACATTCCCTAGCAATCAGCCCCAGCATTTT. Its translation: CASSEGTFPSNQPQHF.

Here the CDR3 reads CASSYSSGQPEAFF. The DNA of the CDR3 is TGTGCCAGCAGTTACTCAAGCGGGCAGCCTGAAGCTTTCTTT. V and J are TRBV6-5 and TRBJ1-1; no reliable D call. Germline values: CDR1 MNHEY, CDR2 SVGAGI. The CDR3 sequence is 14 residues long. Trimming shortened V by 0 bases and J by 6 bases, and 11 bases separated the two germline ends.

The V call is TRBV11-2, the J call TRBJ1-2, with 8 bases identical to TRBD1. In germline, CDR1 is SGHAT, CDR2 FQNNGV. CDR3 length: 16 residues. Trimming at V came to 5 bases and at J to 8 bases, leaving 16 bases not matched to a gene. Here the CDR3 DNA reads TGTGCCAGCAGCCCGCGACCTACGGACAGGGACGAGGGCTACACCTTC. This translates into CASSPRPTDRDEGYTF. Filled out from reference TRBV11-2 and TRBJ1-2, the complete variable domain reads EAGVAQSPRYKIIEKRQSVAFWCNPISGHATLYWYQQILGQGPKLLIQFQNNGVVDDSQLPKDRFSAERLKGVDSTLKIQPAKLEDSAVYLCASSPRPTDRDEGYTFGSGTRLTVV.

The V call is TRBV5-8, the J call TRBJ2-7, with 8 bases that match TRBD1. The junction had 4 bases not matched to a gene; V was cut back by 2 bases and J by 3 bases. Germline-derived CDR1 and CDR2 are SGHTS and YDEGEE. The CDR3 is made up of 14 amino acids. The CDR3: CASSFGTGVYEQYF. The CDR3 DNA follows: TGTGCCAGCAGCTTCGGGACAGGAGTCTACGAGCAGTACTTC.

The chain uses TRBV9 and TRBJ2-1; 8 nucleotides line up with TRBD2. CDR3 length: 15 residues. V lost 2 bases, J lost 7 bases, and 8 bases stayed unmatched. Per germline, CDR1 SGDLS and CDR2 YYNGEE. The CDR3 region is CASSVGAGEENEQFF. DNA of the CDR3: TGTGCCAGCAGCGTTGGAGCGGGGGAGGAGAATGAGCAGTTCTTC.

This clone came up once. The chain recombines TRBV19 with TRBJ1-2; D possibly corresponds to TRBD1 (6 bases). The CDR3 is 17 residues long. Germline CDR1 is LNHDA and CDR2 is SQIVND (reference sequence). V was pared by 5 bases and J by 2 bases, with 21 bases between. The CDR3 sequence is CASSQPTRGDRNYGYTF. Here the CDR3 DNA reads TGTGCCAGTAGTCAACCCACGAGAGGCGACAGGAACTATGGCTACACCTTC. Full variable domain (rest looked up from reference TRBV19 and TRBJ1-2): DGGITQSPKYLFRKEGQNVTLSCEQNLNHDAMYWYRQDPGQGLRLIYYSQIVNDFQKGDIAEGYSVSREKKESFPLTVTSAQKNPTAFYLCASSQPTRGDRNYGYTFGSGTRLTVV.

This clone was found once. The chain uses TRBV9 and TRBJ1-3; possibly TRBD1 for D (5 bases). CDR3 length: 15 amino acids. Germline V lookup: CDR1 SGDLS, CDR2 YYNGEE. Trimming shortened V by 3 bases and J by 3 bases, and 13 bases separated the two germline ends. CDR3 in DNA: TGTGCCAGCAGCGCAGGCCTCGGGGGTGGAAACACCATATATTTT. This gives the protein CASSAGLGGGNTIYF.

The chain joins TRBV19 to TRBJ1-5; D uncertain. This CDR3 has 16 residues. V shed 2 bases and J shed 0 bases, with 11 bases lying between them. Germline assignment: CDR1 LNHDA and CDR2 SQIVND (reference sequence). Here the CDR3 DNA reads TGTGCCAGTAGTATAACGGCAGGCCATAGCAATCAGCCCCAGCATTTT. This sequence encodes CASSITAGHSNQPQHF.

This chain links TRBV6-1 with TRBJ1-1; D may be TRBD1 (6 bases). V dropped 6 bases and J dropped 5 bases, with 19 bases sitting between them. The CDR3 length is 15 residues. Looked up from germline, CDR1 is MNHNS and CDR2 is SASEGT. DNA for the CDR3: TGTGCCAGCAGCCTTTTACAGGGTTTCGGGACTGAAGCTTTCTTT. It yields the protein CASSLLQGFGTEAFF.

V and J are TRBV11-2 and TRBJ1-4; tentative D call: TRBD1 (5 bases). V was cut by 2 bases and J by 5 bases, with 15 bases left in between. The CDR3 has 16 amino acids. Germline V gene lookup returns CDR1 SGHAT and CDR2 FQNNGV. As DNA, the CDR3 is TGTGCCAGCAGCTTATTTGGCAGGGTAACAAATGAAAAACTGTTTTTT. It is translated as CASSLFGRVTNEKLFF.

There are a few counts of this clone. The chain joins TRBV9 to TRBJ1-1; D possibly corresponds to TRBD1 (6 bases). CDR3 size: 14 residues. Trimming cost V 4 bases and J 0 bases, with 10 bases left between them. Looked up from germline, CDR1 is SGDLS and CDR2 is YYNGEE. CDR3: CASSHGGLNTEAFF. The CDR3 DNA reads as TGTGCCAGCAGCCACGGGGGGCTGAACACTGAAGCTTTCTTT.

The chain combines TRBV15 with TRBJ1-2, with D hard to call. Germline assignment: CDR1 LNHNV and CDR2 YYDKDF (reference sequence). This CDR3 is 14 amino acids long. Trimming pared 1 base from V and 3 bases from J, leaving 9 bases between. CDR3 nucleotides: TGTGCCACCAGCAGAGTTGCCGGGGACTATGGCTACACCTTC. Its translation is CATSRVAGDYGYTF.

The chain joins TRBV2 to TRBJ1-6, with 9 nucleotides matching TRBD1. Trimming at V came to 3 bases and at J to 1 base, leaving 7 bases not matched to a gene. Germline V gene lookup returns CDR1 SNHLY and CDR2 FYNNEI. There are 18 residues in the CDR3. CDR3: CASSDEGQGDSYNSPLHF. The CDR3 DNA sequence: TGTGCCAGCAGTGATGAGGGACAGGGCGATTCCTATAATTCACCCCTCCACTTT.

This chain connects TRBV5-1 to TRBJ2-3, with TRBD2 matching over 12 bases. The germline CDR1 and CDR2 sequences are SGHRS and YFSETQ. CDR3 size: 18 residues. V lost 6 bases, J lost 0 bases, and 11 bases stayed unmatched. As DNA, the CDR3 is TGCGCCAGCACCCTCCCTTCCCTAGCGGGGGGGAGCACAGATACGCAGTATTTT. It is translated as CASTLPSLAGGSTDTQYF.

This clone was observed once. J is TRBJ2-7 and V is TRBV19, with 11 bases fitting TRBD1. The CDR3 is 14 amino acids. Per the germline V gene, CDR1 is LNHDA and CDR2 is SQIVND (reference sequence). Trimming at V came to 3 bases and at J to 4 bases, leaving 2 bases not matched to a gene. CDR3 in DNA: TGTGCCAGTAGTATGGGACAGGGGGTGTACGAGCAGTACTTC. Its protein product is CASSMGQGVYEQYF.

The chain combines TRBV19 with TRBJ1-3; D may be TRBD1 (6 bases). The CDR3 contains 15 residues. Trimming stripped 6 bases from V and 0 bases from J, with 12 bases between. Germline V CDR1 and CDR2: LNHDA, SQIVND (reference sequence). In DNA, the CDR3 is TGTGCCAGTAGATCGGGACACCGCTCTGGAAACACCATATATTTT. Translation: CASRSGHRSGNTIYF.

This clone showed up just once. The chain employs TRBV30 and TRBJ1-4; D might be TRBD1 (5 bases). Trimming left V 0 bases short and J 0 bases short, with 20 bases between. The CDR3 covers 19 residues. Germline loops: CDR1 GTSNPN, CDR2 SVGIG (reference sequence). The CDR3 protein is CAWSVRQGRLRATNEKLFF. The CDR3 bases are TGTGCCTGGAGTGTACGGCAGGGAAGGCTAAGGGCAACTAATGAAAAACTGTTTTTT.

This clone appeared a few times. The J gene is TRBJ1-1, the V gene TRBV15, with 8 bases fitting TRBD1. Per the germline V gene, CDR1 is LNHNV and CDR2 is YYDKDF (reference sequence). This CDR3 spans 13 amino acids. V lost 5 bases to trimming and J lost 8 bases; unmatched junction nucleotides: 7. CDR3 nucleotides: TGTGCCACCAGCGCCCAGACAGGGGAGGAAGCTTTCTTT. Amino acids: CATSAQTGEEAFF.

V usage is TRBV14 and J usage is TRBJ1-1; D gene ambiguous. This CDR3 is 13 amino acids long. The V end was cut by 2 bases, the J end by 1 base, with 5 bases between. Looked up from germline, CDR1 is SGHDN and CDR2 is FVKESK. The CDR3 DNA reads as TGTGCCAGCAGCCAAACACAGAACACTGAAGCTTTCTTT. Its translation is CASSQTQNTEAFF.

This chain joins TRBV18 and TRBJ1-5; 7 bases agree with TRBD1. The CDR3 extends over 14 amino acids. V dropped 6 bases and J dropped 3; count of bases not matched to a gene: 5. Germline V gene data show CDR1 as KGHSH and CDR2 as LQKENI. CDR3 region: CASSPGQHNQPQHF. The CDR3 DNA reads as TGTGCCAGCTCCCCGGGACAGCACAATCAGCCCCAGCATTTT. The full variable domain, with the rest looked up from reference TRBV18 and TRBJ1-5, is NAGVMQNPRHLVRRRGQEARLRCSPMKGHSHVYWYRQLPEEGLKFMVYLQKENIIDESGMPKERFSAEFPKEGPSILRIQQVVRGDSAAYFCASSPGQHNQPQHFGDGTRLSIL.